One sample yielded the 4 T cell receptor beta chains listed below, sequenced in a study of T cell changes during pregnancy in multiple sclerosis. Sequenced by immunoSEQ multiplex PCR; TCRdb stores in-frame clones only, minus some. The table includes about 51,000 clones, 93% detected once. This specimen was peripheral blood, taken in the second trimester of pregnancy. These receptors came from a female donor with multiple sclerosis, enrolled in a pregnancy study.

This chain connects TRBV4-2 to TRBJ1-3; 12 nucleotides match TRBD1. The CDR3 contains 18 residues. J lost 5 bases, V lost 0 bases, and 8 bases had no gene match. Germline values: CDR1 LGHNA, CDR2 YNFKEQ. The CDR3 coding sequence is TGTGCCAGCAGCCAAGACACTCCGGGACAGGGGGCTAGAAACACCATATATTTT. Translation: CASSQDTPGQGARNTIYF.

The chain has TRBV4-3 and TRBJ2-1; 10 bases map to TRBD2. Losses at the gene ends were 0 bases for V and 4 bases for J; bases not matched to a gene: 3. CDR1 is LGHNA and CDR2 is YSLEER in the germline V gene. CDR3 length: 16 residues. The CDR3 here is CASSQDGAGGYNEQFF. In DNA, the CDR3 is TGCGCCAGCAGCCAAGATGGAGCGGGAGGGTACAATGAGCAGTTCTTC.

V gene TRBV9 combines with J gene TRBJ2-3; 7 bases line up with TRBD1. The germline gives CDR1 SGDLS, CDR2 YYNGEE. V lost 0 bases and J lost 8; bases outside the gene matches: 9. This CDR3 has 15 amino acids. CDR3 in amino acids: CASSVAGTARGTQYF. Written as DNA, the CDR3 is TGTGCCAGCAGCGTAGCAGGGACAGCGCGTGGTACGCAGTATTTT.

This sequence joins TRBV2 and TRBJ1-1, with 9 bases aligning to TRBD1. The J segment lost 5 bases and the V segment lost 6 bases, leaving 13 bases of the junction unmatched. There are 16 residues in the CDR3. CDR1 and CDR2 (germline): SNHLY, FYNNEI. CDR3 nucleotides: TGTGCCAGCAGGGCCGGGACAGGGTTACGGGGAACTGAAGCTTTCTTT. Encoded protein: CASRAGTGLRGTEAFF. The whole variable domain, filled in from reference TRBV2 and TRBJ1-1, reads EPEVTQTPSHQVTQMGQEVILRCVPISNHLYFYWYRQILGQKVEFLVSFYNNEISEKSEIFDDQFSVERPDGSNFTLKIRSTKLEDSAMYFCASRAGTGLRGTEAFFGQGTRLTVV.